This T cell receptor beta chain is drawn from a study of regulatory T cells in long-lasting Graves disease. Study-level information: For a period under 3 months, newly diagnosed Graves' patients had taken antithyroid drugs.

Construction of the TCR beta libraries employed iRepertoire HTBI primers in conjunction with Arm-PCR of CDR3 regions. In TCRdb, the multiplex PCR reads were re-called with MiXCR into one record per CDR3 protein. In the table there are around 500,000 distinct CDR3 sequences, about 14% of which are singletons. Study results and limitations: Limited sample numbers may have lowered accuracy.

This clonotype has more than one count but fewer than ten. Its specificity is not known. Germline V gene data show CDR1 as DFQATT and CDR2 as SNEGSKA (reference sequence). The CDR3 spans 13 residues. Trimming pared 4 bases from V and 5 bases from J, leaving 13 bases between. Time point given: newly diagnosed GD, antithyroid drugs for less than 3 months. The TCR library was prepared using RNA isolated from PBMCs. The same sample was also studied in work on T cells in Graves' hyperthyroidism and ophthalmopathy. Per that paper: Blood also held most thyroid clonotypes expanded beyond 0.001.

J is TRBJ2-3 and V is TRBV20-1, with a tentative D call TRBD2 (6 bases). Here the sequenced sample was peripheral blood mononuclear cells (PBMCs), taken at new diagnosis, from a patient treated with antithyroid drugs. The origin of this receptor is a man aged 25-40 years with Graves disease. CDR3 DNA: TGCAGTGCTAACCCACCGGGAGTAGATACGCAGTATTTT. Encoded protein: CSANPPGVDTQYF.